These 27 T cell receptor beta chains share one sample of origin, sequenced in a study of blood T cell repertoires in COVID-19. Assay: immunoSEQ multiplex PCR; the TCRdb copy retains only in-frame clones and omits some. Among some 100,000 clones listed, 90% to 95% were seen once. Sequences were obtained from peripheral blood. These receptors were obtained from a human donor with active COVID-19. The donor label of this sample is uncertain.

This clone came up once. This chain joins TRBV6-2 or TRBV6-3 and TRBJ1-1; perhaps TRBD1 as D (6 bases). CDR1 MNHEY and CDR2 SVGEGT come from the germline V gene. Between the trimmed V and J ends, which lost 4 bases and 1 base, there was a span of 22 bases. The CDR3 totals 18 residues. The CDR3 sequence: CASSFRTSLTGPNTEAFF. The CDR3 coding sequence is TGTGCCAGCAGTTTCCGAACCTCCTTGACAGGACCGAACACTGAAGCTTTCTTT.

The chain links TRBV20-1 to TRBJ1-1; D gene uncertain. Trimming removed 6 bases at V and 3 bases at J, with 8 bases between. This CDR3 is 11 amino acids long. Germline V CDR1 and CDR2: DFQATT, SNEGSKA (reference sequence). The chain's CDR3 is CSAGRDTEAFF. CDR3 nucleotides: TGCAGTGCAGGGCGGGACACTGAAGCTTTCTTT.

V usage is TRBV18 and J usage is TRBJ1-1; possible D gene TRBD1, 5 bases. This CDR3 spans 15 amino acids. V was shortened by 2 bases and J by 5 bases, with 15 bases between the two germline ends. Germline V gene sequence: CDR1 KGHSH, CDR2 LQKENI. The CDR3 DNA follows: TGTGCCAGCTCACCAATTTACAGGAGTGAGACTGAAGCTTTCTTT. It translates to CASSPIYRSETEAFF. Full variable domain (rest looked up from reference TRBV18 and TRBJ1-1): NAGVMQNPRHLVRRRGQEARLRCSPMKGHSHVYWYRQLPEEGLKFMVYLQKENIIDESGMPKERFSAEFPKEGPSILRIQQVVRGDSAAYFCASSPIYRSETEAFFGQGTRLTVV.

The chain couples TRBV9 to TRBJ1-1; D perhaps matches TRBD1 (5 bases). Germline V gives CDR1 SGDLS, CDR2 YYNGEE. This CDR3 is built from 16 residues. The V end lost 6 bases, the J end lost 3 bases, and 21 bases lay between the germline ends. CDR3 sequence: CASTTGLGLPDTEAFF. CDR3 DNA sequence: TGTGCCAGCACCACAGGTCTCGGGCTTCCGGACACTGAAGCTTTCTTT.

The chain carries TRBV28 and TRBJ2-1, with 15 bases identical to TRBD2. Germline V gene data show CDR1 as MDHEN and CDR2 as SYDVKM. This CDR3 has 21 residues. The ends lost 4 bases at V and 7 bases at J; junction bases unmatched: 20. The CDR3 DNA follows: TGTGCCAGCAGTTCCGACTCCTGGGAGCGCGGGACTAGCGGGGGGCCAAATGAGCAGTTCTTC. Amino acid sequence: CASSSDSWERGTSGGPNEQFF.

The V call is TRBV3-1 (or the pseudogene TRBV3-2), the J call TRBJ2-1, with D hard to call. V lost 5 bases and J 8 bases, leaving 16 bases between the germline ends. The germline gives CDR1 LGHDT, CDR2 YNNKEL (reference sequence). There are 14 residues in the CDR3. The CDR3 is CASSTPNSQDEQFF. CDR3 sequence (DNA): TGTGCCAGCAGCACCCCGAACAGTCAAGATGAGCAGTTCTTC.

This chain's CDR3 is CASSLGGHFLDTQYF. DNA of the CDR3: TGCGCCAGCAGCCTCGGGGGGCATTTTTTAGATACGCAGTATTTT. V gene TRBV5-1 combines with J gene TRBJ2-3; weak D call: TRBD2 (7 bases). Germline loops: CDR1 SGHRS, CDR2 YFSETQ. Trimming left V 4 bases short and J 5 bases short, with 17 bases between. There are 15 residues in the CDR3.

The chain combines TRBV9 with TRBJ2-2; TRBD1 matches at 9 bases. The V gene end was trimmed by 3 bases and the J gene end by 4 bases; junction bases not matched to a gene: 13. The CDR3 is made up of 18 amino acids. Germline CDR1 and CDR2: SGDLS and YYNGEE. In DNA form, the CDR3 reads TGTGCCAGCAGCGGTGGACAGGGGTCCGTTTCAGTCACCGGGGAGCTGTTTTTT. Translation gives CASSGGQGSVSVTGELFF.

V usage is TRBV9 and J usage is TRBJ1-1, with 7 bases lining up with TRBD1. Germline V lookup: CDR1 SGDLS, CDR2 YYNGEE. V trimming: 4 bases; J trimming: 0 bases; junction bases outside the gene matches: 6. The length of the CDR3 is 15 residues. This CDR3 reads CASSKRQGLNTEAFF. The CDR3 bases are TGTGCCAGCAGCAAAAGACAGGGTTTGAACACTGAAGCTTTCTTT.

The J gene is TRBJ2-5, the V gene TRBV3-1 (or the pseudogene TRBV3-2); 7 bases fit TRBD1. Trimming cost V 4 bases and J 1 base; bases outside gene matches: 6. CDR1 and CDR2 from the germline V gene are LGHDT and YNNKEL (reference sequence). The CDR3 runs 15 residues. CDR3 amino acids: CASSPGDSLQETQYF. CDR3 nucleotide sequence: TGTGCCAGCAGCCCAGGGGACAGCCTCCAAGAGACCCAGTACTTC.

V usage is TRBV24-1 and J usage is TRBJ2-1; 10 bases map to TRBD1. CDR1 KGHDR and CDR2 SFDVKD come from the germline V gene. The trim removed 4 bases at V and 6 bases at J, leaving 8 bases unmatched. This CDR3 contains 16 residues. The CDR3 here is CATSEFGQGVGNEQFF. CDR3 DNA: TGTGCCACCAGTGAGTTCGGACAGGGGGTCGGCAATGAGCAGTTCTTC.

The rearrangement uses TRBV10-3 and TRBJ1-5; TRBD1 might be the D (5 bases). The CDR3 covers 17 residues. CDR1 and CDR2 from the germline V gene are ENHRY and SYGVKD. Trimming pared 0 bases from V and 2 bases from J, leaving 14 bases between. The CDR3 sequence: CAISESSMGGGNQPQHF. DNA of the CDR3: TGTGCCATCAGTGAGTCGAGTATGGGAGGGGGCAATCAGCCCCAGCATTTT.

The chain recombines TRBV6-5 with TRBJ1-5; no clear D gene. Germline lookup yields CDR1 MNHEY and CDR2 SVGAGI. V lost 7 bases and J 4 bases, leaving 11 bases between the germline ends. The CDR3 extends over 13 amino acids. CDR3 sequence: CASTPGRNQPQHF. The CDR3 DNA sequence: TGTGCCAGCACCCCAGGCAGAAATCAGCCCCAGCATTTT.

As concerns this clone: A junction end diverges from the germline sequence, so it may reflect a read error. This sequence joins TRBV6-1 and TRBJ2-6, with 7 positions matching TRBD1. The CDR3 is 16 residues long. In germline, CDR1 is MNHNS, CDR2 SASEGT. The chain's CDR3 is CASRDRVGFGANVLTF. The CDR3 nucleotides read TGTGCCAGCCGTGACAGGGTAGGGTTTGGGGCCAACGTCCTGACTTTC.

V and J are TRBV28 and TRBJ1-1; D possibly corresponds to TRBD1 (6 bases). V was trimmed by 5 bases and J by 1 base, leaving 14 bases between them. Per germline, CDR1 MDHEN and CDR2 SYDVKM. This CDR3 has 15 amino acids. The CDR3 DNA follows: TGTGCCAGCAGTCTCTCCGTGGGGGCGAACACTGAAGCTTTCTTT. Amino acids: CASSLSVGANTEAFF.

The J gene is TRBJ2-1, the V gene TRBV2; 14 nucleotides agree with TRBD2. CDR3 length: 14 residues. The ends lost 6 bases at V and 10 bases at J; junction bases unmatched: 5. The germline V gene encodes CDR1 SNHLY and CDR2 FYNNEI. The CDR3 DNA reads TGTGCCAGCAGGGGGACTAGCGGGGGTGGGGAGCAGTTCTTC. Protein product: CASRGTSGGGEQFF.

The gene calls are TRBV9 and TRBJ1-1; the match to TRBD1 covers 9 bases. V was clipped by 3 bases and J by 10 bases; unmatched bases: 4. CDR3 length: 12 amino acids. The germline gives CDR1 SGDLS, CDR2 YYNGEE. The CDR3 nucleotides are TGTGCCAGCAGCGCCGACAGGGGGTTAGCTTTCTTT. Encoded protein: CASSADRGLAFF.

This clone was seen a single time. The rearrangement uses TRBV24-1 and TRBJ2-1; D call uncertain. The germline CDR1 and CDR2 sequences are KGHDR and SFDVKD. The germline V and J ends were trimmed by 3 bases and 2 bases, with 4 bases remaining between them. This CDR3 has 13 amino acids. CDR3 sequence reads: CATSDETYNEQFF. The CDR3 region has the DNA TGTGCCACCAGTGATGAGACCTACAATGAGCAGTTCTTC.

The chain carries TRBV7-8 and TRBJ2-1; TRBD2 aligns across 8 bases. In germline, CDR1 is SGHVS, CDR2 FQNEAQ. Losses at the gene ends were 2 bases for V and 5 bases for J; bases not matched to a gene: 11. This CDR3 is 17 amino acids long. The CDR3 sequence: CASSLFPRGGVDNEQFF. In nucleotides, the CDR3 is TGTGCCAGCAGCTTATTCCCCCGGGGGGGCGTAGACAATGAGCAGTTCTTC.

V gene TRBV6-6 combines with J gene TRBJ2-2, with 7 bases matching TRBD1. This CDR3 comprises 16 residues. The J segment lost 0 bases and the V segment lost 0 bases, leaving 1 base of the junction unmatched. Germline V gives CDR1 MNHNY, CDR2 SVGAGI (reference sequence). This chain's CDR3 is CASSYSGTANTGELFF. Written as DNA, the CDR3 is TGTGCCAGCAGTTACTCAGGGACAGCGAACACCGGGGAGCTGTTTTTT.

CDR3 in amino acids: CASSPERGGSYNEQFF. The CDR3 nucleotides are TGTGCCAGCAGCCCAGAGCGGGGGGGTTCCTACAATGAGCAGTTCTTC. V and J are TRBV9 and TRBJ2-1; 10 bases are shared with TRBD2. Looked up from germline, CDR1 is SGDLS and CDR2 is YYNGEE. Trimming took 4 bases from V and 1 from J; bases not matched to a gene: 5. The CDR3 sequence is 16 residues long. Supplemented by reference TRBV9 and TRBJ2-1, the full variable domain reads DSGVTQTPKHLITATGQRVTLRCSPRSGDLSVYWYQQSLDQGLQFLIQYYNGEERAKGNILERFSAQQFPDLHSELNLSSLELGDSALYFCASSPERGGSYNEQFFGPGTRLTVL.

This clone showed up just a few times. The rearrangement uses TRBV10-3 and TRBJ2-1; the D gene is possibly TRBD2 (7 bases). From germline, CDR1 is ENHRY and CDR2 SYGVKD. CDR3 length: 14 amino acids. V was shortened by 4 bases and J by 7 bases, with 14 bases between the two germline ends. The CDR3 DNA sequence: TGTGCCATCAGTGGGGACTACCAGGGGAATGAGCAGTTCTTC. Translation gives CAISGDYQGNEQFF.

The chain joins TRBV7-2 to TRBJ2-3, with 9 bases that match TRBD2. The CDR3 totals 15 residues. The germline V gene encodes CDR1 SGHTA and CDR2 FQGNSA. V dropped 5 bases and J dropped 1; count of bases not matched to a gene: 4. The CDR3 is CASSLERGGTDTQYF. DNA for the CDR3: TGTGCCAGCAGCCTCGAGCGGGGGGGCACAGATACGCAGTATTTT.

The chain joins TRBV24-1 to TRBJ2-5; D possibly corresponds to TRBD1 (6 bases). With 7 bases removed from V and 2 bases from J, the gap between germline ends came to 7 bases. CDR3 size: 12 residues. Germline V CDR1 and CDR2: KGHDR, SFDVKD. CDR3 in amino acids: CATRGTQETQYF. The DNA of the CDR3 is TGTGCCACCAGAGGGACACAAGAGACCCAGTACTTC.

The rearrangement uses TRBV3-1 (or the pseudogene TRBV3-2) and TRBJ2-1, with unresolved D. Trimming stripped 0 bases from V and 0 bases from J, with 6 bases between. Germline CDR1 reads LGHDT; CDR2 reads YNNKEL (reference sequence). CDR3 length: 15 amino acids. The CDR3 DNA sequence: TGTGCCAGCAGCCAAGATCTCGTCTCCTACAATGAGCAGTTCTTC. This encodes CASSQDLVSYNEQFF.

V usage is TRBV16 and J usage is TRBJ1-2; D ambiguous. The CDR3 sequence is 14 residues long. Between the trimmed V and J ends, which lost 4 bases and 3 bases, there was a span of 12 bases. The germline CDR1 and CDR2 sequences are KGHSY and FQNENV. The DNA for the CDR3 is TGTGCCAGCAGCCCCCCGTTGGGCCACTATGGCTACACCTTC. Protein sequence: CASSPPLGHYGYTF.

CDR3 amino acids: CATSVATGNQPQHF. The CDR3 DNA sequence: TGTGCCACCAGTGTTGCTACGGGAAATCAGCCCCAGCATTTT. The chain uses TRBV24-1 and TRBJ1-5; no clear D gene. V gave up 5 bases and J gave up 4 bases, with 11 bases separating them. This CDR3 comprises 14 residues. Germline V lookup: CDR1 KGHDR, CDR2 SFDVKD.